These T cell receptor beta chains were read from a single sample in a study of shared clonotypes between healthy human individuals. Profiling relied on immunoSEQ multiplex PCR, and the TCRdb table lists in-frame clones only, not all of them. The sample includes a few million clones, approximately 95% of them seen just once. Sequencing input: naive CD4+ T cells from PBMCs. These receptors all come from a man younger than 30 in good health. Some clones in this sample may be carry-over from other donors' samples. The CDR3 runs from the conserved cysteine through the conserved F or W. Fields, in order: V gene, CDR3 protein.

v_call: TRBV6-1; cdr3_aa: CASGTTSGSYNEQFF
v_call: TRBV28; cdr3_aa: CASRLGLAGSVASYEQYF
v_call: TRBV11-2; cdr3_aa: CASSPLSLNTEAFF
v_call: TRBV6-5; cdr3_aa: CASSPYRDNYGYTF
v_call: TRBV11-2; cdr3_aa: CASSLVRLPPGEQYF
v_call: TRBV19; cdr3_aa: CASSTRGGYSNQPQHF
v_call: TRBV7-2; cdr3_aa: CASSLDTEAREQYF
v_call: TRBV25-1; cdr3_aa: CASSEIRTGDFGTEAFF
v_call: TRBV28; cdr3_aa: CASSAPGGYGYTF
v_call: TRBV4-3; cdr3_aa: CASSQTLTRASYNEQFF
v_call: TRBV4-1; cdr3_aa: CASSQEGGTYTQYF
v_call: TRBV6-5; cdr3_aa: CASSQGTGKQYF
v_call: TRBV6-1; cdr3_aa: CASSLPAQNYEQYF
v_call: TRBV6-4; cdr3_aa: CASSVIGGLGVYEQYF
v_call: TRBV14; cdr3_aa: CASSQVGSGSYEQYF
v_call: TRBV2; cdr3_aa: CASSESGTDTGELFF
v_call: TRBV2; cdr3_aa: CASSESSGPSYEQYF
v_call: TRBV28; cdr3_aa: CASRPGLANHQETQYF
v_call: TRBV28; cdr3_aa: CASSLRLAGGGNEQYF
v_call: TRBV5-4; cdr3_aa: CASSLVPKGPEQFF
v_call: TRBV28; cdr3_aa: CASSLGLAASYNEQFF
v_call: TRBV5-1; cdr3_aa: CASSFRQGFSYEQYF
v_call: TRBV6-6; cdr3_aa: CASLAQETQYF
v_call: TRBV2; cdr3_aa: CASSEVFRGTGELFF
v_call: TRBV9; cdr3_aa: CAGSKRGTDTQYF
v_call: TRBV6-5; cdr3_aa: CASKVSQGLVKTQYF
v_call: TRBV7-9; cdr3_aa: CASRTPPGSLTEAFF
v_call: TRBV6-6; cdr3_aa: CATKSVQEKLFF
v_call: TRBV5-1; cdr3_aa: CASGRLAGNTGELFF
v_call: TRBV15; cdr3_aa: CATSRGEQATGGETQYF
v_call: TRBV27; cdr3_aa: CASSSYGRTGELFF
v_call: TRBV7-9; cdr3_aa: CASSLEGQTEILHEQYF
v_call: TRBV5-6; cdr3_aa: CASSLGQTNSPLHF
v_call: TRBV18; cdr3_aa: CASSPLGQSNTEAFF
v_call: TRBV19; cdr3_aa: CASSPRVAGGAFF
v_call: TRBV28; cdr3_aa: CASSRQLISPLHF
v_call: TRBV5-1; cdr3_aa: CASSSQTGATRGGLFF
v_call: TRBV11-1; cdr3_aa: CASTKSRTGYTEAFF
v_call: TRBV7-8; cdr3_aa: CASSPSPWAARQYF
v_call: TRBV6-1; cdr3_aa: CASSEYPGVGNTIYF
v_call: TRBV5-1; cdr3_aa: CASSLLDTQYF
v_call: TRBV9; cdr3_aa: CASSPLTDSGNTIYF
v_call: TRBV5-6; cdr3_aa: CASSLGQGNGNTIYF
v_call: TRBV9; cdr3_aa: CASSDLAGGETQYF
v_call: TRBV5-6; cdr3_aa: CASSLFSRNEQFF
v_call: TRBV5-1; cdr3_aa: CASSRTGGGRETQYF
v_call: TRBV7-6; cdr3_aa: CASSFSTQMNTEAFF
v_call: TRBV28; cdr3_aa: CASSVLLGGGMAGELFF
v_call: TRBV5-6; cdr3_aa: CASSLDPRGYGYTF
v_call: TRBV7-6; cdr3_aa: CASGAENTGELFF